This T cell receptor beta chain stems from a study of blood T cell repertoires in COVID-19. On the study more broadly: The United States, Italy and Spain provided the acute and convalescent COVID-19 samples.

Generated by immunoSEQ multiplex PCR, the TCRdb table keeps only in-frame clones and is missing some. This table has about 310,000 clones, 80% to 90% appearing once. The CDR3 is made up of 14 amino acids. The germline CDR1 and CDR2 sequences are SGHRS and YFSETQ. Trimming took 0 bases from V and 3 from J, leaving 9 bases between them. The chain has TRBV5-1 and TRBJ1-2; maybe TRBD1 (6 bases). The origin of this receptor is a woman between 18 and 29 years old who had recovered from COVID-19. The source material was PBMCs or T cells enriched from blood (not recorded which). Here the CDR3 DNA reads TGCGCCAGCAGCTTGGCAGCAGGGGACTATGGCTACACCTTC. This sequence encodes CASSLAAGDYGYTF.